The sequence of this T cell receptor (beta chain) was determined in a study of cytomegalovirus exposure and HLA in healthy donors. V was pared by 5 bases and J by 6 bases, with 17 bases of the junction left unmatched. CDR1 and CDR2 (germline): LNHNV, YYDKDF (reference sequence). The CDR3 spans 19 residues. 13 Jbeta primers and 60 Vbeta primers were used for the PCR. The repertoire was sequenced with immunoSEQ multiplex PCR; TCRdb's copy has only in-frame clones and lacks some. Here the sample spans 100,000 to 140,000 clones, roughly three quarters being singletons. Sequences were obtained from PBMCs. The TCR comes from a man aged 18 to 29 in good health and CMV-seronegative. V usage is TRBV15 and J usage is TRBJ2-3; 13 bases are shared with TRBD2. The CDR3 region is CATSATLNLLAGGQDTQYF. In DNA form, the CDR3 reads TGTGCCACCAGCGCCACCCTAAACTTACTAGCGGGGGGGCAGGATACGCAGTATTTT.